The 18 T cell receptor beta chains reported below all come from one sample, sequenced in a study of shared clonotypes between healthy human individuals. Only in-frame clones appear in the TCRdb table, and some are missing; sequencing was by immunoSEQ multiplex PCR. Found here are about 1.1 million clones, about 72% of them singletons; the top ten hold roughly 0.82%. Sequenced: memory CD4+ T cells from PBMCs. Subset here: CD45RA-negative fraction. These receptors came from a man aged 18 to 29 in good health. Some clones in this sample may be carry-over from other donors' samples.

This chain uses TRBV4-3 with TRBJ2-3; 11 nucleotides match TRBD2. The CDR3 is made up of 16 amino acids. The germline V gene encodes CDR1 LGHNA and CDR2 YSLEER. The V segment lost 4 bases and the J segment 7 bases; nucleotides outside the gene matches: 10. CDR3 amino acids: CASSRVAGGPIYTQYF. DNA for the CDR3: TGCGCCAGCAGCCGCGTAGCGGGAGGGCCGATTTATACGCAGTATTTT.

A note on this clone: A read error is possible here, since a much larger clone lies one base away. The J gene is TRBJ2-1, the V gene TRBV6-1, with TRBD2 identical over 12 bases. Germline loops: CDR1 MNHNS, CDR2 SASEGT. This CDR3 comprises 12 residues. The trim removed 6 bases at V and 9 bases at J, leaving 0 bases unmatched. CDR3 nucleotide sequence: TGTGCCAGCAGACTAGCGGGAGGTGAGCAGTTCTTC. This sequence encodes CASRLAGGEQFF.

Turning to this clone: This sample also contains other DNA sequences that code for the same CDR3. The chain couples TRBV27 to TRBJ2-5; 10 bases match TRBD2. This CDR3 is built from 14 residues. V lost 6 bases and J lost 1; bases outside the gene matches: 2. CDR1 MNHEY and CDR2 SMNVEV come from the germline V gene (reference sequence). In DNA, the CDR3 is TGTGCCAGCAGGGGACTAGCGCTCCAAGAGACCCAGTACTTC. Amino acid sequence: CASRGLALQETQYF.

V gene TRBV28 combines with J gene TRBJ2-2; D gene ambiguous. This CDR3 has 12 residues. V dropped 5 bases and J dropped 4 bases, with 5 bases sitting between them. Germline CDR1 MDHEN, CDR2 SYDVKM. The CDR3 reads CASSPFTGELFF. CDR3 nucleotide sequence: TGTGCCAGCAGTCCTTTCACCGGGGAGCTGTTTTTT.

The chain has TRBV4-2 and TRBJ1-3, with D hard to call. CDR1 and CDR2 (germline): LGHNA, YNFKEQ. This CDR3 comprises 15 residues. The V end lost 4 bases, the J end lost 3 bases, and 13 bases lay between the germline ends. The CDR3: CASSLNSGIGNTIYF. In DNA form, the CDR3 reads TGTGCCAGCAGCCTCAACTCGGGGATTGGAAACACCATATATTTT.

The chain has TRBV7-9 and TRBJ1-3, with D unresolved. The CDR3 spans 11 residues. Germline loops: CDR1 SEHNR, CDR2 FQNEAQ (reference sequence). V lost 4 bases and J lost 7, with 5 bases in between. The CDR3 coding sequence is TGTGCCAGCAGCTCTAGGAACACCATATATTTT. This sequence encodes CASSSRNTIYF.

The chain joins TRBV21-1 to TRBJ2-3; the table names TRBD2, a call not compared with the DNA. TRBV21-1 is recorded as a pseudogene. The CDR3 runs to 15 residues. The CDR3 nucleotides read TGTGCCAGCAGCCCCCGACTAGCGGGAGAACATACGCAGTATTTT. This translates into CASSPRLAGEHTQYF.

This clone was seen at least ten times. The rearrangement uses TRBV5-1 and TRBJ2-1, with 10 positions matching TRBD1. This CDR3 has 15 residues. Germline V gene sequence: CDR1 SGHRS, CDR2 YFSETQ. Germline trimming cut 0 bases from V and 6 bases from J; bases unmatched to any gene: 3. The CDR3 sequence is CASSLGDRGFNEQFF. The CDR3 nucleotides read TGCGCCAGCAGCTTGGGGGACAGGGGTTTCAATGAGCAGTTCTTC.

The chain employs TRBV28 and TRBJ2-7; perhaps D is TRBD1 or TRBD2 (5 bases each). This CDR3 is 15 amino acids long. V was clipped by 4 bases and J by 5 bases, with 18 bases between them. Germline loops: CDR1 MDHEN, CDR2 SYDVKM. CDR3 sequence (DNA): TGTGCCAGCAGTTCAGCAGGGAGATCATTCGACGAGCAGTACTTC. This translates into CASSSAGRSFDEQYF.

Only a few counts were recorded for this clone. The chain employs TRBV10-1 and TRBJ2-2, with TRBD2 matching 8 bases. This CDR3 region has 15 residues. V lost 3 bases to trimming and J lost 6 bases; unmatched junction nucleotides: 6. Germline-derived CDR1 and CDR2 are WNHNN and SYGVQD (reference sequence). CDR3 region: CASSDRSGRPGELFF. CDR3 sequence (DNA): TGCGCCAGCAGTGATCGGAGCGGGAGACCCGGGGAGCTGTTTTTT.

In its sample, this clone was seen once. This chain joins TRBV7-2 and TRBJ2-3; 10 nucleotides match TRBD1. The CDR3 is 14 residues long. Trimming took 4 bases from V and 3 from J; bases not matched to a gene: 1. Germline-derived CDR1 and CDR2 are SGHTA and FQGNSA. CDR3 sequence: CASSWGQGTDTQYF. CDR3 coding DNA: TGTGCCAGCAGCTGGGGACAGGGGACAGATACGCAGTATTTT.

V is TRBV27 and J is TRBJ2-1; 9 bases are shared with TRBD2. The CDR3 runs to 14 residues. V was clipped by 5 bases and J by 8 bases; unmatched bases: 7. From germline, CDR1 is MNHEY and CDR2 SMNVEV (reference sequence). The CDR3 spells CASSRSGRIDEQFF. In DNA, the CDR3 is TGTGCCAGCAGTCGGAGCGGGAGGATCGATGAGCAGTTCTTC.

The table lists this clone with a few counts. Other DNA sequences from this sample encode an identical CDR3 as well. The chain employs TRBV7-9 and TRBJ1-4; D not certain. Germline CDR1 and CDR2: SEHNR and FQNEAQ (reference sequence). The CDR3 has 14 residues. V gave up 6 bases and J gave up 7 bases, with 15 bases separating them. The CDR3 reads CASRLGPDPEKLFF. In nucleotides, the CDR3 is TGTGCCAGCAGGCTAGGGCCGGACCCTGAAAAACTGTTTTTT.

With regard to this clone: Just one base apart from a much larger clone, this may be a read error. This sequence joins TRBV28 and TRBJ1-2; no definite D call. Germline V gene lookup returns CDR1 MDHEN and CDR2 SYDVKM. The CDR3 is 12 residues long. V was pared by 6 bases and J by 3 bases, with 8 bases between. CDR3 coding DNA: TGTGCCAGCAGCCCCCCGGACTATGGCTACACCTTC. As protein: CASSPPDYGYTF.

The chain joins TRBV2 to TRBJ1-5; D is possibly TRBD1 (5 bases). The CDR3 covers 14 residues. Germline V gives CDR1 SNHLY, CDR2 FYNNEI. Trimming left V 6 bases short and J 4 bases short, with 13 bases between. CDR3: CASRGALGNQPQHF. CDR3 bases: TGTGCCAGCAGAGGGGCTTTGGGGAATCAGCCCCAGCATTTT.

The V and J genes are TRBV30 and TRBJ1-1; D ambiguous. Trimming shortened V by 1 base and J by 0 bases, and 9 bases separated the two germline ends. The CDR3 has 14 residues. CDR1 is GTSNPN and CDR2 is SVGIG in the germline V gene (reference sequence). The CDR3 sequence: CAWSEASLNTEAFF. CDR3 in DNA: TGTGCCTGGAGTGAAGCGAGTCTGAACACTGAAGCTTTCTTT.

CDR3 in amino acids: CASSLADTYSNQPQHF. CDR3 sequence (DNA): TGTGCCAGCAGCTTAGCCGACACTTATAGCAATCAGCCCCAGCATTTT. The chain joins TRBV7-9 to TRBJ1-5; D not certain. The CDR3 extends over 16 amino acids. CDR1 SEHNR and CDR2 FQNEAQ come from the germline V gene (reference sequence). Trimming took off 0 bases at V and 0 bases at J, with 9 bases between the two ends.

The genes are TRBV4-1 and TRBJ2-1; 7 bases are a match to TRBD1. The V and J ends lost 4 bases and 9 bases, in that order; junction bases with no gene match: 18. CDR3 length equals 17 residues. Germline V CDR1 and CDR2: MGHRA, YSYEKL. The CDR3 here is CASSPRWTGNSVGEQFF. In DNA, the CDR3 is TGCGCCAGCAGCCCCCGATGGACAGGAAACTCGGTAGGTGAGCAGTTCTTC.